The TCR beta chain described here comes from a study of lymphopenia after photon versus proton radiotherapy. Whole-study findings and limits: In patients who died, overall survival fell as post-nadir TCR diversity dropped more. Proton therapy kept repertoires fairly stable, unlike photons, which gained effector/memory cells. After lymphocyte nadir, photon-treated repertoires showed oligoclonal expansion, especially CD8+ Temra.

V lost 4 bases to trimming and J lost 5 bases; unmatched junction nucleotides: 5. CDR1 and CDR2 (germline): LGHNA, YSLEER. The CDR3 is made up of 15 amino acids. This clone was recorded only once. The target antigen is unknown. Assay: immunoSEQ multiplex PCR; the TCRdb copy retains only in-frame clones and omits some. The table records 20,000 to 25,000 clones, around 85% of them present only once. This clonotype was sampled from a man between 60 and 70 years old with pancreatic cancer. This sample comprised peripheral blood, obtained from a patient treated with photon-based radiotherapy. J is TRBJ1-4 and V is TRBV4-3; 9 bases are a match to TRBD1. This chain's CDR3 is CASSLIQGANEKLFF. The CDR3 nucleotides are TGCGCCAGCAGCCTTATACAGGGGGCGAATGAAAAACTGTTTTTT.